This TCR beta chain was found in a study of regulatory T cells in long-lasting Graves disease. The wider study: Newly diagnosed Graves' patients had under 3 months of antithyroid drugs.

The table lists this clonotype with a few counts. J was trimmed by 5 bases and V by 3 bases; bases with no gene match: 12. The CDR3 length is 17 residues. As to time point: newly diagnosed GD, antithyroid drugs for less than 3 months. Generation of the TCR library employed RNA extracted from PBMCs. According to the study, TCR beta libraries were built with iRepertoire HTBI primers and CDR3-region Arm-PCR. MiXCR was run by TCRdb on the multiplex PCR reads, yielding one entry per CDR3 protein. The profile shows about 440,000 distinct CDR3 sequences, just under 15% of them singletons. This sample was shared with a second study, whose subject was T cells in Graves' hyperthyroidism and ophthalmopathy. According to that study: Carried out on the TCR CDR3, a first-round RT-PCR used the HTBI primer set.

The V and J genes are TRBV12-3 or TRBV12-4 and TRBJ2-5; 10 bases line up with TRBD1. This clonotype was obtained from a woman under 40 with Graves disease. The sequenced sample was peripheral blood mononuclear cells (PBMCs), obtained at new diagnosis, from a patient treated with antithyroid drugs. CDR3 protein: CASSFDLDRGKKETQYF. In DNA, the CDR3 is TGTGCCAGCAGTTTTGACTTGGACAGGGGGAAGAAGGAGACCCAGTACTTC.